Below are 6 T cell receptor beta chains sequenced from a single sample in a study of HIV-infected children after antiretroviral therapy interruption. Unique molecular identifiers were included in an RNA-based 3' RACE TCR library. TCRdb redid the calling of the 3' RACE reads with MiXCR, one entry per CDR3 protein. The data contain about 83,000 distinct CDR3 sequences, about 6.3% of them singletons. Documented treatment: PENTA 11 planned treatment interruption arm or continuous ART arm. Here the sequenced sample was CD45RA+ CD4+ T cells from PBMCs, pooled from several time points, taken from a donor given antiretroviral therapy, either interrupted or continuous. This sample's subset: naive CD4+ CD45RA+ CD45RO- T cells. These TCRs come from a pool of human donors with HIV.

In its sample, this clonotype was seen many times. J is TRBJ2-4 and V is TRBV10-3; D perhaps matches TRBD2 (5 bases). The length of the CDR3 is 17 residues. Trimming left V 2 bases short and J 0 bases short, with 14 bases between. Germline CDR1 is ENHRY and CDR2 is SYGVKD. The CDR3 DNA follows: TGTGCCATCAGTGAGGGAAGAGCGGACTTAGCCAAAAACATTCAGTACTTC. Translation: CAISEGRADLAKNIQYF.

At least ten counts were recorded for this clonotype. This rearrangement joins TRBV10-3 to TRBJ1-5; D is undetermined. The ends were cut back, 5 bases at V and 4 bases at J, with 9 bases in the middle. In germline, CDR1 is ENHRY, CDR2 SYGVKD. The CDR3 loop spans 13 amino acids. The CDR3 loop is CAISTTENQPQHF. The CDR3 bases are TGTGCCATCAGTACTACAGAGAATCAGCCCCAGCATTTT.

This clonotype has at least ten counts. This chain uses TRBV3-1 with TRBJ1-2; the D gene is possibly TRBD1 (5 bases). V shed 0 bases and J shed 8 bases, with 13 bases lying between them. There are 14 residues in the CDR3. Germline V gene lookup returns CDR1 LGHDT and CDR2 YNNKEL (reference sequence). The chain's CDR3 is CASSQEGVKSGYTF. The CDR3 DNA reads TGTGCCAGCAGCCAAGAAGGGGTAAAGAGCGGCTACACCTTC. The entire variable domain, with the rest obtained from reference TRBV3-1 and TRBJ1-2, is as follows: DTAVSQTPKYLVTQMGNDKSIKCEQNLGHDTMYWYKQDSKKFLKIMFSYNNKELIINETVPNRFSPKSPDKAHLNLHINSLELGDSAVYFCASSQEGVKSGYTFGSGTRLTVV.

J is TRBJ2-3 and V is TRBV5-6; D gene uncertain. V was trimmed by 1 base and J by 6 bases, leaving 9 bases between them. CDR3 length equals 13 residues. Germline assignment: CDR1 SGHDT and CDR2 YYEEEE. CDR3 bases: TGTGCCAGCAGCTTGATGTCTGGGGATACGCAGTATTTT. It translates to CASSLMSGDTQYF.

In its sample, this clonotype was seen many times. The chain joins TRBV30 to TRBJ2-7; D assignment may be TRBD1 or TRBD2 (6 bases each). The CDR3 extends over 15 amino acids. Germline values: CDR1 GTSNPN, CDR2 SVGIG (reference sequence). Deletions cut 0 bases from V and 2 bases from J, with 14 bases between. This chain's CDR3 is CAWSVASGAAYEQYF. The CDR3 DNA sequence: TGTGCCTGGAGTGTCGCATCGGGGGCGGCCTACGAGCAGTACTTC.

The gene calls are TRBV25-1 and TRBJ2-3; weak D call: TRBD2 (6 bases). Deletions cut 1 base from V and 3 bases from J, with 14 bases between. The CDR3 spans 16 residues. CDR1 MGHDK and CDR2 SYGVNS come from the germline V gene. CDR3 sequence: CASSEFGRRDTDTQYF. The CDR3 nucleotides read TGTGCCAGCAGTGAATTCGGCAGGAGGGATACAGATACGCAGTATTTT.